One sample yielded the 28 T cell receptor beta chains listed below, sequenced in a study of cytomegalovirus exposure and HLA in healthy donors. PCR involved 60 Vbeta and 13 Jbeta primers. The protocol was immunoSEQ multiplex PCR, while the TCRdb copy is restricted to in-frame clones and leaves out a portion. This table holds just over 150,000 clones, 80% to 90% found once. Sequenced material: PBMCs. The receptor set was obtained from a man between 18 and 29 years old in good health and CMV-seropositive.

The V and J genes are TRBV7-9 and TRBJ1-2; D is perhaps TRBD1 (6 bases). CDR3 length: 15 amino acids. Germline loops: CDR1 SEHNR, CDR2 FQNEAQ (reference sequence). V shed 8 bases and J shed 3 bases, with 19 bases lying between them. Written as DNA, the CDR3 is TGTGCCAGCTCCCAGGGGCCGAATCGCGACTATGGCTACACCTTC. Translated: CASSQGPNRDYGYTF.

J is TRBJ2-3 and V is TRBV7-9; 7 bases map to TRBD1. The trim removed 2 bases at V and 5 bases at J, leaving 10 bases unmatched. Looked up from germline, CDR1 is SEHNR and CDR2 is FQNEAQ (reference sequence). The CDR3 runs to 16 residues. In DNA form, the CDR3 reads TGTGCCAGCAGCTTATGGACAGGAGAGATGGGAGATACGCAGTATTTT. Encoded protein: CASSLWTGEMGDTQYF.

The genes are TRBV5-1 and TRBJ1-5; D is possibly TRBD1 (5 bases). The CDR3 totals 16 residues. V was shortened by 1 base and J by 1 base, with 12 bases between the two germline ends. Germline V lookup: CDR1 SGHRS, CDR2 YFSETQ. The CDR3 region has the DNA TGCGCCAGCAGCTTGACGGGGGACGTAAGCAATCAGCCCCAGCATTTT. This sequence encodes CASSLTGDVSNQPQHF.

The genes are TRBV19 and TRBJ2-3; 8 positions agree with TRBD2. From germline, CDR1 is LNHDA and CDR2 SQIVND (reference sequence). The junction had 4 bases not matched to a gene; V was cut back by 3 bases and J by 2 bases. This CDR3 is 15 amino acids long. Here the CDR3 reads CASSISGGPTDTQYF. The CDR3 DNA reads TGTGCCAGTAGTATTTCGGGGGGGCCCACAGATACGCAGTATTTT.

The sample holds one count of this clone. The V call is TRBV6-1, the J call TRBJ2-5; 8 bases are a match to TRBD2. This CDR3 comprises 17 residues. Germline V gene data show CDR1 as MNHNS and CDR2 as SASEGT. V lost 4 bases and J lost 4; bases outside the gene matches: 14. In DNA form, the CDR3 reads TGTGCCAGCAGTGGGATGACTAGCGCCTTCGGAGGAGAGACCCAGTACTTC. Protein sequence: CASSGMTSAFGGETQYF.

V usage is TRBV2 and J usage is TRBJ1-2; TRBD1 aligns across 8 bases. Germline V gene sequence: CDR1 SNHLY, CDR2 FYNNEI. There are 14 residues in the CDR3. V dropped 8 bases and J dropped 7; count of bases not matched to a gene: 12. The CDR3 DNA reads as TGTGCCAGCCTGAAACAGGGGGGTTTTAGTGGCTACACCTTC. Translation: CASLKQGGFSGYTF.

The chain carries TRBV4-3 and TRBJ2-7; D possibly corresponds to TRBD2 (6 bases). The germline gives CDR1 LGHNA, CDR2 YSLEER. V lost 1 base to trimming and J lost 5 bases, with 12 bases between them. This CDR3 has 14 amino acids. The CDR3 coding sequence is TGCGCCAGCAGCCAAGTGGGTAGCGGAGACGAGCAGTACTTC. It is translated as CASSQVGSGDEQYF.

Notes on this clone: The CDR3 end shows no conserved phenylalanine or tryptophan, and so a read error is likely. No DNA is shown, since the ends of the CDR3 on it are uncertain; the CDR3 is the one TCRdb lists. The gene calls are TRBV20-1 and TRBJ1-2; TRBD1, as called in the table, went unchecked against the DNA. Germline CDR1 is DFQATT and CDR2 is SNEGSKA (reference sequence). The CDR3 is 9 residues long, counting both termini. The CDR3 sequence: CSARGGQGL.

The CDR3, as DNA: TGTGCCAGCAGTGTCCCCGGCGGGGCAACGGGGACCGGGGAGCTGTTTTTT. This sequence encodes CASSVPGGATGTGELFF. This chain uses TRBV28 with TRBJ2-2, with D perhaps matching TRBD2 (6 bases). V was trimmed by 5 bases and J by 5 bases, leaving 21 bases between them. The germline gives CDR1 MDHEN, CDR2 SYDVKM. The length of the CDR3 is 17 residues.

Details on this clone: One junction end disagrees with the germline gene, perhaps due to a read error. The V gene is TRBV7-6, the J gene TRBJ2-7; the D gene is possibly TRBD1 (6 bases). The CDR3 consists of 14 residues. Germline V CDR1 and CDR2: SGHVS, FNYEAQ. The CDR3 DNA is TGTGCCAGCACCTTATACAGGGATAGAGACGAGCAGTACTTC. As protein: CASTLYRDRDEQYF.

This chain connects TRBV9 to TRBJ2-1, with unresolved D. CDR1 SGDLS and CDR2 YYNGEE come from the germline V gene. CDR3 length: 16 residues. The ends were cut back, 1 base at V and 1 base at J, with 12 bases in the middle. This CDR3 is CASSVSGIRSYNEQFF. The CDR3 nucleotides are TGTGCCAGCAGCGTATCGGGTATTCGGTCCTACAATGAGCAGTTCTTC.

This clone appeared a few times. This chain uses TRBV14 with TRBJ2-1; 8 nucleotides match TRBD2. V shed 0 bases and J 9 bases; nucleotides not matched to a gene: 4. CDR1 and CDR2 from the germline V gene are SGHDN and FVKESK. The CDR3 is 14 amino acids. DNA of the CDR3: TGTGCCAGCAGCCAAGAGATGAGCGGGAGTGAGCAGTTCTTC. Protein product: CASSQEMSGSEQFF.

This chain links TRBV6-5 with TRBJ1-5, with 7 bases aligning to TRBD1. Germline CDR1 is MNHEY and CDR2 is SVGAGI. This CDR3 has 13 amino acids. Trimming removed 6 bases from V and 7 bases from J; junction bases left unmatched: 6. Here the CDR3 DNA reads TGTGCCAGCAGAAAAGGGGGCGGGCAGCCCCAGCATTTT. It translates to CASRKGGGQPQHF.

This clone appeared a single time. The chain carries TRBV2 and TRBJ1-5; 8 nucleotides align to TRBD1. This CDR3 has 13 amino acids. Trimming at V came to 9 bases and at J to 5 bases, leaving 6 bases not matched to a gene. The V gene's germline CDR1 is SNHLY and CDR2 FYNNEI. CDR3 sequence: CARGQGRDQPQHF. DNA for the CDR3: TGTGCCAGAGGACAGGGAAGGGATCAGCCCCAGCATTTT.

This chain joins TRBV5-3 and TRBJ1-2; 8 bases agree with TRBD1. TRBV5-3 has ORF status, its function being uncertain. The CDR3 is made up of 15 amino acids. J was trimmed by 7 bases and V by 4 bases; bases with no gene match: 12. The CDR3 region is CARSGNGQGLSGYTF. For the CDR3, the DNA is TGTGCCAGAAGCGGGAACGGACAGGGTCTTTCTGGCTACACCTTC.

This clone occurred a few times. Distinct nucleotide sequences in the sample also encode this CDR3. The J gene is TRBJ1-6, the V gene TRBV5-6, with TRBD1 identical over 8 bases. Germline loops: CDR1 SGHDT, CDR2 YYEEEE. The V and J ends lost 4 bases and 7 bases, in that order; junction bases with no gene match: 4. The CDR3 extends over 14 amino acids. The CDR3 DNA is TGTGCCAGCAGCCTAGACAGGGGAAATTCACCCCTCCACTTT. Encoded protein: CASSLDRGNSPLHF.

CDR3 sequence reads: CASSLTMGALSSGNTIYF. The CDR3, as DNA: TGTGCCAGCAGCTTAACGATGGGGGCGCTGAGCTCTGGAAACACCATATATTTT. The V and J genes are TRBV7-2 and TRBJ1-3; D possibly corresponds to TRBD1 (6 bases). Germline V CDR1 and CDR2: SGHTA, FQGNSA. V lost 2 bases and J lost 0, with 17 bases in between. There are 18 residues in the CDR3.

The chain has TRBV4-2 and TRBJ2-7; D is possibly TRBD2 (7 bases). This CDR3 is built from 15 residues. V lost 4 bases to trimming and J lost 7 bases, with 20 bases between them. Germline CDR1 reads LGHNA; CDR2 reads YNFKEQ. Written as DNA, the CDR3 is TGTGCCAGCAGCCCAACTACGGGGGGCCTAGGAGAGCAGTACTTC. It encodes CASSPTTGGLGEQYF.

The chain links TRBV6-1 to TRBJ1-2, with D hard to call. Germline loops: CDR1 MNHNS, CDR2 SASEGT. This CDR3 comprises 12 residues. The V gene lost 11 bases and the J gene lost 8 bases, with 18 bases spanning the gap. DNA for the CDR3: TGTGCCTTGAGGTTTGAGAGCTACGGCTACACCTTC. This gives the protein CALRFESYGYTF.

The J gene is TRBJ2-7, the V gene TRBV19; D is perhaps TRBD1 (5 bases). The CDR3 runs to 14 residues. Germline V lookup: CDR1 LNHDA, CDR2 SQIVND (reference sequence). V shed 2 bases and J shed 3 bases, with 11 bases lying between them. CDR3 bases: TGTGCCAGTAGTATATTTCCAGGGAACTACGAGCAGTACTTC. This codes for CASSIFPGNYEQYF. The full variable domain, in which reference TRBV19 and TRBJ2-7 provide the parts outside the CDR3, is DGGITQSPKYLFRKEGQNVTLSCEQNLNHDAMYWYRQDPGQGLRLIYYSQIVNDFQKGDIAEGYSVSREKKESFPLTVTSAQKNPTAFYLCASSIFPGNYEQYFGPGTRLTVT.

The CDR3, as DNA: TGTGCCAGCAGCCGACCGGGACTAGCTAAGTACGAGCAGTACTTC. This sequence encodes CASSRPGLAKYEQYF. The chain links TRBV7-2 to TRBJ2-7; 9 bases agree with TRBD2. CDR1 is SGHTA, CDR2 FQGNSA, per germline. The CDR3 spans 15 residues. V lost 5 bases, J lost 4 bases, and 9 bases stayed unmatched.

This clone was observed a single time. The rearrangement links TRBV6-4 to TRBJ1-2; TRBD1 matches at 7 bases. CDR1 and CDR2 (germline): MRHNA, SNTAGT. Germline trimming cut 0 bases from V and 6 bases from J; bases unmatched to any gene: 1. The CDR3 runs 13 residues. The CDR3 is CASSDSTGNGYTF. The CDR3 DNA reads TGTGCCAGCAGTGACTCGACAGGGAATGGCTACACCTTC.

For the CDR3, the DNA is TGTGCCAGCAGTGAAAGGCAGGCGAACACTGAAGCTTTCTTT. Translated, it gives CASSERQANTEAFF. The J gene is TRBJ1-1, the V gene TRBV2, with unresolved D. Looked up from germline, CDR1 is SNHLY and CDR2 is FYNNEI. V was clipped by 2 bases and J by 1 base, with 8 bases between them. The CDR3 contains 14 residues.

The chain links TRBV19 to TRBJ1-5; 10 bases match TRBD1. This CDR3 comprises 14 residues. The trim removed 5 bases at V and 7 bases at J, leaving 5 bases unmatched. Germline-derived CDR1 and CDR2 are LNHDA and SQIVND (reference sequence). The CDR3 is CASSSGTGEQPQHF. The CDR3 DNA reads as TGTGCCAGTAGTTCCGGGACAGGGGAACAGCCCCAGCATTTT. Together with reference TRBV19 and TRBJ1-5, the CDR3 gives the full variable domain: DGGITQSPKYLFRKEGQNVTLSCEQNLNHDAMYWYRQDPGQGLRLIYYSQIVNDFQKGDIAEGYSVSREKKESFPLTVTSAQKNPTAFYLCASSSGTGEQPQHFGDGTRLSIL.

CDR3 sequence (DNA): TGTGCCAGCAGCTTGGAGGCAGGGAATAGCTATGGCTACACCTTC. It is translated as CASSLEAGNSYGYTF. The chain combines TRBV5-4 with TRBJ1-2; tentative D call: TRBD1 (5 bases). In germline, CDR1 is SGHNT, CDR2 YYREEE (reference sequence). Trimming left V 0 bases short and J 4 bases short, with 13 bases between. CDR3 length equals 15 residues.

The chain combines TRBV5-1 with TRBJ2-7, with 8 bases matching TRBD1. Germline-derived CDR1 and CDR2 are SGHRS and YFSETQ. The CDR3 extends over 15 amino acids. J was trimmed by 5 bases and V by 4 bases; bases with no gene match: 11. CDR3 sequence reads: CASSLRTGKEHEQYF. CDR3 nucleotide sequence: TGCGCCAGCAGCCTCCGGACAGGGAAAGAACACGAGCAGTACTTC.

The gene calls are TRBV6-6 and TRBJ1-1; D possibly corresponds to TRBD1 (5 bases). The V end was cut by 0 bases, the J end by 5 bases, with 13 bases between. The CDR3 length is 15 residues. The V gene's germline CDR1 is MNHNY and CDR2 SVGAGI (reference sequence). CDR3 nucleotides: TGTGCCAGCAGTTACTCGCAGGAGGGGAGGACTGAAGCTTTCTTT. Translated: CASSYSQEGRTEAFF.

The chain employs TRBV27 and TRBJ1-1; TRBD1 aligns across 8 bases. The CDR3 length is 14 residues. V was clipped by 4 bases and J by 2 bases; unmatched bases: 3. The germline V gene has CDR1 MNHEY and CDR2 SMNVEV (reference sequence). The CDR3: CASSSGQVNTEAFF. The CDR3 bases are TGTGCCAGCAGTTCGGGACAGGTCAACACTGAAGCTTTCTTT.